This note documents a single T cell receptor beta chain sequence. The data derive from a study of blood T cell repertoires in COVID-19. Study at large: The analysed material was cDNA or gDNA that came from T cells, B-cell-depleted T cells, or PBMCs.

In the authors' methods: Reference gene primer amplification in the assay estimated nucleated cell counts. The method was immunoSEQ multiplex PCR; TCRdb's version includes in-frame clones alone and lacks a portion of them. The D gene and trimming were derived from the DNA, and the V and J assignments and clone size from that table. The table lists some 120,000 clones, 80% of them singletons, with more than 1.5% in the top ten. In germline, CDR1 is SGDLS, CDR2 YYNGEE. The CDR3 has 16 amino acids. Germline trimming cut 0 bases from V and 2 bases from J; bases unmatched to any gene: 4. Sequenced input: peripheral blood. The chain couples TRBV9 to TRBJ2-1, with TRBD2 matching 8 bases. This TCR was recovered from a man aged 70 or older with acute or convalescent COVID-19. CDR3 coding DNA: TGTGCCAGCAGCGTAGAGCCGGGGGGGACCTACAATGAGCAGTTCTTC. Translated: CASSVEPGGTYNEQFF. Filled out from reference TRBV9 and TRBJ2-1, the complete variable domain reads DSGVTQTPKHLITATGQRVTLRCSPRSGDLSVYWYQQSLDQGLQFLIQYYNGEERAKGNILERFSAQQFPDLHSELNLSSLELGDSALYFCASSVEPGGTYNEQFFGPGTRLTVL.